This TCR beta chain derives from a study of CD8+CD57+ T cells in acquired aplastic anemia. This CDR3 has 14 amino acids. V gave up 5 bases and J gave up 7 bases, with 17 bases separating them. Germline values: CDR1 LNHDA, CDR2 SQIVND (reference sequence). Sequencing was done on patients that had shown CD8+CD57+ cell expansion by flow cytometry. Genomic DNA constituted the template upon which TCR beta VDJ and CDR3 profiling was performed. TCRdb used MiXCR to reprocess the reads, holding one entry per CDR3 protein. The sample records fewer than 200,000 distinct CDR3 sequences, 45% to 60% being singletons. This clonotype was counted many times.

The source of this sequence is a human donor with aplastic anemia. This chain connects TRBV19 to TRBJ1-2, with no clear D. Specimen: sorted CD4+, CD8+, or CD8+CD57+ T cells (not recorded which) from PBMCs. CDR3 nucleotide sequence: TGTGCCAGTAGTCCCCAGACTGTTAACGGTGGCTACACCTTC. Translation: CASSPQTVNGGYTF.